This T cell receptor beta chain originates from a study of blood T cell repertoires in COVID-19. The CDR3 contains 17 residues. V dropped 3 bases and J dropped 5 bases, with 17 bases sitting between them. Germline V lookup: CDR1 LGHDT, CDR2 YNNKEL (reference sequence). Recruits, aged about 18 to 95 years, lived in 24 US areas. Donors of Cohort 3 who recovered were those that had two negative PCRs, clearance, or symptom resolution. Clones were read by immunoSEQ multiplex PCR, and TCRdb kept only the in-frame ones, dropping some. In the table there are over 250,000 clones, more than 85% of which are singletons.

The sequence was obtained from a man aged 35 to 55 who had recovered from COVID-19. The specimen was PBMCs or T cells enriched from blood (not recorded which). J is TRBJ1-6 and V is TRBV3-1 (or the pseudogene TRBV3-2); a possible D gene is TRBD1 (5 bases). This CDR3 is CASSHLPDSINNSPLHF. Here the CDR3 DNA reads TGTGCCAGCAGCCACCTGCCTGACAGCATAAATAATTCACCCCTCCACTTT.